This TCR beta chain was profiled in a study of T cell changes during pregnancy in multiple sclerosis. Profiling relied on immunoSEQ multiplex PCR, and the TCRdb table lists in-frame clones only, not all of them. The table has 95,000 to 100,000 clones, about 92% seen once. The TCR originated in a female donor in good health, enrolled as a control in a pregnancy study. The source was peripheral blood, collected after pregnancy.

The CDR3 nucleotides read TGTGCCAGCAGCTTAGACCGGACAGACTATGGCTACACCTTC. Protein product: CASSLDRTDYGYTF. The chain has TRBV7-9 and TRBJ1-2, with D possibly being TRBD1 (6 bases). V was clipped by 1 base and J by 3 bases, with 9 bases between them. Germline V lookup: CDR1 SEHNR, CDR2 FQNEAQ (reference sequence). The CDR3 spans 14 residues.